This passage covers 2 T cell receptor beta chains from one sample sequenced in a study of beta chain features in type 1 diabetes. No antigen has been identified for these receptors. Regarding the study as a whole: TCRB CDR3s from Type 1 diabetes patients were moderately but significantly shorter in all four CD4+ subsets.

The sequenced template was cDNA made from the entire isolated RNA. Profiling relied on immunoSEQ multiplex PCR, and the TCRdb table lists in-frame clones only, not all of them. Of 300,000 to 400,000 clones in the sample, 8% to 10% are singletons; the top ten hold approximately 0.6%. The material sequenced was central memory CD4+ T cells from blood. These receptors were collected from a young man with type 1 diabetes.

This clone was detected a few times. The chain combines TRBV9 with TRBJ2-2; 9 positions match TRBD2. Germline V gene lookup returns CDR1 SGDLS and CDR2 YYNGEE. This CDR3 region has 17 residues. The V segment lost 3 bases and the J segment 8 bases; nucleotides outside the gene matches: 14. CDR3 DNA: TGTGCCAGCAGCGGATCCGTAGCGGGAGTCGCGTTGGGGGAGCTGTTTTTT. This sequence encodes CASSGSVAGVALGELFF.

The rearrangement links TRBV19 to TRBJ1-2; the D is unclear. V lost 4 bases to trimming and J lost 8 bases, with 17 bases between them. This CDR3 region has 14 residues. Per germline, CDR1 LNHDA and CDR2 SQIVND (reference sequence). The CDR3 protein is CASSNRQNAAGYTF. Here the CDR3 DNA reads TGTGCCAGTAGTAACCGGCAGAACGCAGCGGGCTACACCTTC.